A single sample is the source of the 22 T cell receptor beta chains below, sequenced in a study of regulatory T cells in long-lasting Graves disease. Construction of the TCR beta libraries employed iRepertoire HTBI primers in conjunction with Arm-PCR of CDR3 regions. Via MiXCR, TCRdb re-called the multiplex PCR reads, giving one row per CDR3 protein. The sample comprises around 300,000 distinct CDR3 sequences, roughly a fifth of which are singletons, and more than 50% rests with the top ten. The sample's time point: persistent/refractory GD, antithyroid drugs over 5 years with positive TRAb. RNA isolated from PBMCs was used to make the TCR library. The sequencing here drew on peripheral blood mononuclear cells (PBMCs), taken when the disease was refractory, from a patient treated with antithyroid drugs. These receptors all stem from a female donor with Graves disease.

The chain joins TRBV5-1 to TRBJ2-7, with 10 bases fitting TRBD2. The junction had 11 bases not matched to a gene; V was cut back by 5 bases and J by 6 bases. The CDR3 runs 15 residues. Per the germline V gene, CDR1 is SGHRS and CDR2 is YFSETQ. CDR3 DNA sequence: TGCGCCAGCAGTGCCCTAGCGGGAGTCGAGAGCGAGCAGTACTTC. Translating it yields CASSALAGVESEQYF.

The genes are TRBV9 and TRBJ2-1; weak D call: TRBD2 (5 bases). The CDR3 totals 11 residues. V was shortened by 3 bases and J by 9 bases, with 7 bases between the two germline ends. Looked up from germline, CDR1 is SGDLS and CDR2 is YYNGEE. The CDR3 reads CASSAGGEQFF. Here the CDR3 DNA reads TGTGCCAGCAGCGCCGGAGGTGAGCAGTTCTTC.

This clonotype was detected many times. The gene calls are TRBV29-1 and TRBJ2-5, with 9 bases fitting TRBD2. Germline assignment: CDR1 SQVTM and CDR2 ANQGSEA. With V trimmed by 6 bases and J by 3 bases, 2 bases remained unmatched. The CDR3 length is 12 residues. The chain's CDR3 is CSVLAGEETQYF. The CDR3 nucleotides are TGCAGCGTCTTAGCGGGAGAAGAGACCCAGTACTTC.

This chain uses TRBV20-1 with TRBJ2-5; D unclear. Trimming cost V 6 bases and J 1 base, with 6 bases left between them. CDR1 and CDR2 (germline): DFQATT, SNEGSKA (reference sequence). CDR3 size: 11 residues. CDR3 sequence: CSASSQETQYF. The CDR3 DNA reads as TGCAGTGCCTCATCCCAAGAGACCCAGTACTTC.

The table lists this clonotype with many counts. This rearrangement joins TRBV28 to TRBJ2-5; D may match TRBD1 or TRBD2 (6 bases each). V was clipped by 4 bases and J by 3 bases, with 12 bases between them. This CDR3 contains 14 residues. Germline V gives CDR1 MDHEN, CDR2 SYDVKM. The CDR3 region has the DNA TGTGCCAGCAGTTGGGGGGCTACGAAAGAGACCCAGTACTTC. Translating gives CASSWGATKETQYF.

In its sample, this clonotype was seen many times. The chain carries TRBV15 and TRBJ2-5, with 15 bases matching TRBD2. The CDR3 runs 17 residues. V lost 2 bases to trimming and J lost 2 bases; unmatched junction nucleotides: 3. Germline CDR1 is LNHNV and CDR2 is YYDKDF (reference sequence). CDR3 DNA: TGTGCCACCAGCAGATGGGGGACTAGCGGGAGGCAAGAGACCCAGTACTTC. This translates into CATSRWGTSGRQETQYF.

This clonotype was recorded many times. The gene calls are TRBV28 and TRBJ1-5, with 8 bases matching TRBD1. Trimming took 3 bases from V and 6 from J; bases not matched to a gene: 7. Germline loops: CDR1 MDHEN, CDR2 SYDVKM. The CDR3 length is 15 residues. CDR3 loop: CASSLGQEWAQPQHF. DNA of the CDR3: TGTGCCAGCAGTTTGGGACAGGAATGGGCTCAGCCCCAGCATTTT.

The chain recombines TRBV27 with TRBJ2-1; 8 bases match TRBD2. This CDR3 is 17 amino acids long. V shed 1 base, J shed 6 bases, and the junction held 11 bases outside the gene matches. Per germline, CDR1 MNHEY and CDR2 SMNVEV (reference sequence). The CDR3 DNA reads as TGTGCCAGCAGTTTATGGGCCGGGACTAGGGGATCCAATGAGCAGTTCTTC. Its protein is CASSLWAGTRGSNEQFF.

This chain connects TRBV15 to TRBJ1-5; D gene ambiguous. The ends were cut back, 0 bases at V and 6 bases at J, with 9 bases in the middle. The CDR3 consists of 14 residues. Germline V lookup: CDR1 LNHNV, CDR2 YYDKDF (reference sequence). CDR3 protein: CATSRDLNSQPQHF. DNA of the CDR3: TGTGCCACCAGCAGAGATCTTAACAGTCAGCCCCAGCATTTT.

The chain uses TRBV10-3 and TRBJ2-7; perhaps TRBD2 as D (7 bases). Germline-derived CDR1 and CDR2 are ENHRY and SYGVKD. There are 14 residues in the CDR3. Trimming removed 6 bases at V and 0 bases at J, with 12 bases between. The CDR3 nucleotides read TGTGCCATCAGGAGGGGGGGGACCTCCTACGAGCAGTACTTC. Protein sequence: CAIRRGGTSYEQYF.

This clonotype was recorded a few times. This chain links TRBV19 with TRBJ2-2, with a weak D call TRBD1 (5 bases). There are 15 residues in the CDR3. The germline V gene has CDR1 LNHDA and CDR2 SQIVND (reference sequence). V was pared by 1 base and J by 4 bases, with 10 bases between. The CDR3 DNA follows: TGTGCCAGTAGTATAGCAGGGCGCGGCACCGGGGAGCTGTTTTTT. Its translation: CASSIAGRGTGELFF.

This clonotype showed up many times. The V call is TRBV7-2, the J call TRBJ2-1; D is uncertain. The CDR3 extends over 15 amino acids. CDR1 and CDR2 (germline): SGHTA, FQGNSA. The V end was cut by 5 bases, the J end by 5 bases, with 16 bases between. CDR3 in DNA: TGTGCCAGCAGCCTCCAGCCGGTCTCGAACAATGAGCAGTTCTTC. Its translation: CASSLQPVSNNEQFF.

This clonotype was seen repeatedly, ten times or more. V usage is TRBV11-1 and J usage is TRBJ2-2; no definite D call. V was trimmed by 3 bases and J by 2 bases, leaving 10 bases between them. Germline values: CDR1 SGHAT, CDR2 FQDESV (reference sequence). CDR3 length: 15 amino acids. Here the CDR3 DNA reads TGTGCCAGCAGCTTGAATGGGTTTAACACCGGGGAGCTGTTTTTT. Translation: CASSLNGFNTGELFF. Using reference TRBV11-1 and TRBJ2-2 for the parts outside the CDR3, the full variable domain is EAEVAQSPRYKITEKSQAVAFWCDPISGHATLYWYRQILGQGPELLVQFQDESVVDDSQLPKDRFSAERLKGVDSTLKIQPAELGDSAMYLCASSLNGFNTGELFFGEGSRLTVL.

The gene calls are TRBV20-1 and TRBJ2-7; the D call may be TRBD1 or TRBD2 (5 bases each). Trimming took off 4 bases at V and 0 bases at J, with 10 bases between the two ends. Germline CDR1 reads DFQATT; CDR2 reads SNEGSKA (reference sequence). The CDR3 runs 13 residues. The CDR3 nucleotides read TGCAGTGCTACGGTGGGACCCTCCTACGAGCAGTACTTC. This gives the protein CSATVGPSYEQYF.

The rearrangement uses TRBV18 and TRBJ2-2; 8 positions agree with TRBD1. The CDR3 spans 15 residues. V shed 4 bases and J 6 bases; nucleotides not matched to a gene: 7. Germline lookup yields CDR1 KGHSH and CDR2 LQKENI. This CDR3 is CASSRTGLSPGELFF. DNA for the CDR3: TGTGCCAGCTCACGGACAGGGCTGTCCCCCGGGGAGCTGTTTTTT.

This clonotype is a singleton in its sample. The J gene is TRBJ1-4, the V gene TRBV7-9; 8 bases agree with TRBD1. CDR1 is SEHNR and CDR2 is FQNEAQ in the germline V gene (reference sequence). CDR3 length equals 14 residues. The V segment lost 4 bases and the J segment 8 bases; nucleotides outside the gene matches: 6. CDR3 sequence: CASSSTGVGEKLFF. DNA of the CDR3: TGTGCCAGCAGCTCGACAGGGGTCGGAGAAAAACTGTTTTTT.

This clonotype was counted at least ten times. This chain connects TRBV20-1 to TRBJ1-1; no clear D gene. This CDR3 has 13 amino acids. The V gene's germline CDR1 is DFQATT and CDR2 SNEGSKA (reference sequence). The germline V and J ends were trimmed by 2 bases and 13 bases, with 20 bases remaining between them. CDR3: CSARLPLATRGFF. For the CDR3, the DNA is TGCAGTGCTAGACTACCACTCGCGACCCGAGGTTTCTTT.

This clonotype was seen only a few times. The CDR3 region has the DNA TGTGCCAGCAGCTTATCCACAAGCAATCAGCCCCAGCATTTT. It yields the protein CASSLSTSNQPQHF. V is TRBV7-2 and J is TRBJ1-5; no definite D call. V lost 2 bases to trimming and J lost 1 base, with 6 bases between them. The CDR3 consists of 14 residues. Germline CDR1 and CDR2: SGHTA and FQGNSA.

This clonotype occurred many times. The chain combines TRBV3-1 with TRBJ2-7; weak D call: TRBD1 (5 bases). The CDR3 extends over 13 amino acids. CDR1 is LGHDT, CDR2 YNNKEL, per germline (reference sequence). Deletions cut 3 bases from V and 5 bases from J, with 11 bases between. The CDR3 bases are TGTGCCAGCAGCCAGAATAGGGGCCACGAGCAGTACTTC. Encoded protein: CASSQNRGHEQYF.

Here the CDR3 reads CASSYSSSGRQETQYF. The CDR3 nucleotides read TGTGCCAGCAGTTACTCGTCTAGCGGGAGGCAAGAGACCCAGTACTTC. The chain links TRBV6-5 to TRBJ2-5; 11 bases fit TRBD2. Per the germline V gene, CDR1 is MNHEY and CDR2 is SVGAGI. The CDR3 loop spans 16 amino acids. The V segment lost 0 bases and the J segment 2 bases; nucleotides outside the gene matches: 2.

Only a few counts were recorded for this clonotype. The chain combines TRBV7-2 with TRBJ1-4, with TRBD1 as a possible D gene (5 bases). Germline V gene lookup returns CDR1 SGHTA and CDR2 FQGNSA. Trimming left V 5 bases short and J 6 bases short, with 10 bases between. The CDR3 is 13 amino acids. The CDR3 DNA reads as TGTGCCAGCAGCACCCTGGGGCATGAAAAACTGTTTTTT. Translating gives CASSTLGHEKLFF.

This clonotype was seen at least ten times. The chain is built from TRBV12-3 or TRBV12-4 and TRBJ1-2; D is unclear. There are 12 residues in the CDR3. V shed 3 bases and J shed 7 bases, with 9 bases lying between them. The chain's CDR3 is CASSFGSSGYTF. The DNA of the CDR3 is TGTGCCAGCAGTTTCGGCTCCTCTGGCTACACCTTC.